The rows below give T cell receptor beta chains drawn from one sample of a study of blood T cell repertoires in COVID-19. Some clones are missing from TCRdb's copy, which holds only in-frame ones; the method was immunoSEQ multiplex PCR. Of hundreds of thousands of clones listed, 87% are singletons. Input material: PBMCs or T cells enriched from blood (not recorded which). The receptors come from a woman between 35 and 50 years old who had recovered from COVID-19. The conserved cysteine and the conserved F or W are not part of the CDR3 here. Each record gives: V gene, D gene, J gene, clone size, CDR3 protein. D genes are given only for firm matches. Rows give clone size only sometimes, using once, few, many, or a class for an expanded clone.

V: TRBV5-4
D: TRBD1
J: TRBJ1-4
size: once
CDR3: ASSFGGGASVANEKLF

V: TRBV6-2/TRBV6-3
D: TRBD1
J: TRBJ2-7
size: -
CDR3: ASSLRDRIYEQY

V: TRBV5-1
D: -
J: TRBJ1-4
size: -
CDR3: ASSFMGGRGEKLF

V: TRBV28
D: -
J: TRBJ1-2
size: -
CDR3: ASGTEGYT

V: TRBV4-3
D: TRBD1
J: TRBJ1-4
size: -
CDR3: ASSQTGVNEKLF

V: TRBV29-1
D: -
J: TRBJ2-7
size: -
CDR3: SVEAGAYEQY

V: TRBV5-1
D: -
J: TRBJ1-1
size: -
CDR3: ASSKEPTGIAGTEAF

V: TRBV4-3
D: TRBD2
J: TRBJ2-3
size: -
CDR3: ASSQSRTSGRAH

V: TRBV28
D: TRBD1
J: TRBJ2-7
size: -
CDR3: ASSFRDRSYEQY

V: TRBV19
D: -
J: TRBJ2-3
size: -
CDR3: ASSIDHAADTQY

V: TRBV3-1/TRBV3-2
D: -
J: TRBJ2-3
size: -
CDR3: ASSQVSDTQY

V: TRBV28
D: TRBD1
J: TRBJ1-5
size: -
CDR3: ASTVDREEEPQH

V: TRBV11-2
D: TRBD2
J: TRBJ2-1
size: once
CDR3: ASSLFGTSNNEQF

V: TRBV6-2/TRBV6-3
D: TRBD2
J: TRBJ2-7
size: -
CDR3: ASSGLAEAYEQY

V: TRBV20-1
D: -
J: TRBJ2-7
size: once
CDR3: SASGAQSYEQY

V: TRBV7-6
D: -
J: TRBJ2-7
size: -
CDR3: ASSLALTGYEQY

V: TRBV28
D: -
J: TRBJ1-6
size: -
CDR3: ASSPTGPPLH

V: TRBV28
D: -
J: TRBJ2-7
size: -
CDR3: ASTIRAGSSYEQY

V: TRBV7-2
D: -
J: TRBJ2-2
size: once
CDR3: ASSARGTGELF

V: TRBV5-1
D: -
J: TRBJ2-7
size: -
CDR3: ASSLGQSYEQY

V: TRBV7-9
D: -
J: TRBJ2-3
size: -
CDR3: ASSWRLTDTQY

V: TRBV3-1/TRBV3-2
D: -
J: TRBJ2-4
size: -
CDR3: ASSQFNGLAKNIQY

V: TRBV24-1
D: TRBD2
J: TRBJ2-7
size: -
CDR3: ATSRSGDSSYEQY

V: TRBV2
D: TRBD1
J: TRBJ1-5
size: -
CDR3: ASSEDRALQGAFQPQH

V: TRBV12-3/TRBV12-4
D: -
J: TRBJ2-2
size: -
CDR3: ASSAGAGELF

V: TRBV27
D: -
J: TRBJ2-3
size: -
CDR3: APKGRTDTQY

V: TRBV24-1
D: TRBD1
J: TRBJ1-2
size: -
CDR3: ATSDPGTGADGYT

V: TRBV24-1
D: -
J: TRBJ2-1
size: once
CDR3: ATSGTDEDSNEQF

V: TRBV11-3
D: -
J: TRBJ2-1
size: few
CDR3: ASSLEGGTIGNEQF

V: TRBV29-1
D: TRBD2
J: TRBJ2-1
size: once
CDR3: SARTSGRVAEQF

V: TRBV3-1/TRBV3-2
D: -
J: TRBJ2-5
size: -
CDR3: ASSLSSGGETQY

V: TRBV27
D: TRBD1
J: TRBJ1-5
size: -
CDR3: ASRTGQGNNQPQH

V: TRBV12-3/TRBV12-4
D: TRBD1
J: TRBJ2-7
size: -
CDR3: ASRRQGVSEQY

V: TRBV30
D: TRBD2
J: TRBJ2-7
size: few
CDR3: AWVSGGGSSEQY

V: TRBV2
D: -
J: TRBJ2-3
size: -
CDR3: ASRVASTDTQY

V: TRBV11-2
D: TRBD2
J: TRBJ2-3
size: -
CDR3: ASSPRELAGGDTQY

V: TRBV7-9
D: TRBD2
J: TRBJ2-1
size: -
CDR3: ASSLGQVGGLATTDEQF

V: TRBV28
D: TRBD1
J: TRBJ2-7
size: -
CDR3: ASRTGTGDEQY

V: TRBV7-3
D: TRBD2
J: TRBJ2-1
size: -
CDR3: ASRPPGLAENEQF

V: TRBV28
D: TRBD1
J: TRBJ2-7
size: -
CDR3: ATARDRVRHEQY

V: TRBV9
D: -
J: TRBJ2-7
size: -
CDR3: ASSVGVEVHEQY

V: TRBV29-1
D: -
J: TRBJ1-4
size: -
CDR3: RSGSGDEKLF

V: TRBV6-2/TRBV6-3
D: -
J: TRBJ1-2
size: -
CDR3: ASSSSTGNYGYT

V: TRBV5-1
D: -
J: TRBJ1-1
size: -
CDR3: ASSSPRGGSSEAF

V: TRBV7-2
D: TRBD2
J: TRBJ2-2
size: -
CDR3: ASTLTSGRNTGELF

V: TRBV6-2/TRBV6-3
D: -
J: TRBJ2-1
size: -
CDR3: ASSYKRVDNEQF

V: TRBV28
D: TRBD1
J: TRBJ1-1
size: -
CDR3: ASSLGGQGANTEAF

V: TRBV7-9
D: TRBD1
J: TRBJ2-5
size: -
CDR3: ASSLGDRLLETQY

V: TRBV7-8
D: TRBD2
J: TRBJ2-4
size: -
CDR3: ASSPGGGIQY

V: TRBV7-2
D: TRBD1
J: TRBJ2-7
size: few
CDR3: ASSLGGQVERN

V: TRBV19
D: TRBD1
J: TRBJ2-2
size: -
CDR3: ASRRDRANTGELF

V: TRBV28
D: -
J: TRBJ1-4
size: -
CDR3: ASSFSRGPDEKLF

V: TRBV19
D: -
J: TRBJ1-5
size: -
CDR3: ATRGFRTENQPQH